One sample yielded the 22 T cell receptor beta chains listed below, sequenced in a study of human T cells and chemical hapten exposure. MiXCR was run by TCRdb on the RACE reads, yielding one entry per CDR3 protein. Of 97,000 or so distinct CDR3 sequences in the sample, around 25% are singletons; the top ten hold about 9.4%. As for time point: patch test 3, about 24 weeks after DPC sensitization. Treatment in this sample: therapeutic diphenylcyclopropenone sensitization with weekly scalp DPC. Sequencing was performed on whole blood, taken in connection with sensitization to the hapten diphenylcyclopropenone (DPC). The source of these receptors is a man aged 40-49 years with alopecia areata. Some clones in this sample may be carry-over from other donors' samples.

This clonotype was recorded a few times. This chain connects TRBV21-1 to TRBJ2-3. TRBV21-1 is a listed pseudogene. This CDR3 comprises 15 residues. The CDR3, as DNA: TGTGCCAGCAGCAAAGAGGAACCGACCACAGATACGCAGTATTTT. Protein product: CASSKEEPTTDTQYF.

This clonotype was found a few times. V is TRBV27 and J is TRBJ1-4; D is ambiguous. This CDR3 comprises 16 residues. V was clipped by 1 base and J by 8 bases, with 17 bases between them. The germline gives CDR1 MNHEY, CDR2 SMNVEV (reference sequence). This CDR3 reads CASSLFALGGREKLFF. The CDR3 DNA follows: TGTGCCAGCAGTTTATTTGCGTTGGGCGGTAGGGAAAAACTGTTTTTT.

The sample holds a few counts of this clonotype. This CDR3 is CASRGQQNTGELFF. The DNA of the CDR3 is TGTGCCAGCAGGGGACAGCAGAACACCGGGGAGCTGTTTTTT. The chain links TRBV7-8 to TRBJ2-2; 7 bases match TRBD1. The length of the CDR3 is 14 residues. V dropped 6 bases and J dropped 1; count of bases not matched to a gene: 2. Germline CDR1 SGHVS, CDR2 FQNEAQ.

This sequence joins TRBV4-1 and TRBJ2-1; D ambiguous. The V and J ends lost 1 base and 0 bases respectively, with 10 bases between them. The length of the CDR3 is 16 residues. Germline CDR1 reads MGHRA; CDR2 reads YSYEKL. CDR3 sequence (DNA): TGCGCCAGCAGCCAAGTGTCGGTTAGCTCCTACAATGAGCAGTTCTTC. Its translation is CASSQVSVSSYNEQFF.

V and J are TRBV20-1 and TRBJ1-3; TRBD1 agrees at 7 bases. J was trimmed by 4 bases and V by 6 bases; bases with no gene match: 9. Germline V lookup: CDR1 DFQATT, CDR2 SNEGSKA (reference sequence). This CDR3 is 14 amino acids long. For the CDR3, the DNA is TGCAGTGCCGTTGGGACAGTTCGAGGAAACACCATATATTTT. Translated: CSAVGTVRGNTIYF.

This rearrangement joins TRBV6-1 to TRBJ2-5; tentatively, D is TRBD1 or TRBD2 (5 bases each). CDR1 and CDR2 from the germline V gene are MNHNS and SASEGT. This CDR3 region has 18 residues. The ends were cut back, 2 bases at V and 4 bases at J, with 23 bases in the middle. In DNA form, the CDR3 reads TGTGCCAGCAGTGAAAAATTAGGTCGAGGGGCCTCAGGAGAGACCCAGTACTTC. It is translated as CASSEKLGRGASGETQYF.

This clonotype came up a few times. V is TRBV10-1 and J is TRBJ1-1, with TRBD1 matching 9 bases. The CDR3 is made up of 18 amino acids. V dropped 4 bases and J dropped 2; count of bases not matched to a gene: 14. Germline V lookup: CDR1 WNHNN, CDR2 SYGVQD (reference sequence). The CDR3 DNA follows: TGCGCCAGCAGTGGTTCCCGTATTCCGGGACAGGGAAACACTGAAGCTTTCTTT. It specifies CASSGSRIPGQGNTEAFF.

This chain connects TRBV9 to TRBJ2-1; 8 nucleotides align to TRBD2. This CDR3 comprises 15 residues. The V gene end was trimmed by 2 bases and the J gene end by 2 bases; junction bases not matched to a gene: 3. CDR1 and CDR2 (germline): SGDLS, YYNGEE. The CDR3 reads CASSVSGETYNEQFF. Written as DNA, the CDR3 is TGTGCCAGCAGCGTTAGCGGGGAGACCTACAATGAGCAGTTCTTC.

This sequence joins TRBV5-1 and TRBJ2-1; TRBD2 matches at 9 bases. The CDR3 loop spans 14 amino acids. Germline V lookup: CDR1 SGHRS, CDR2 YFSETQ. V shed 4 bases and J 8 bases; nucleotides not matched to a gene: 7. The CDR3 reads CASSPTKREDEQFF. The CDR3 nucleotides read TGCGCCAGCAGCCCCACCAAGCGGGAGGATGAGCAGTTCTTC.

The rearrangement joins TRBV2 to TRBJ2-7, with a tentative D call TRBD2 (5 bases). CDR3 length: 11 residues. V lost 4 bases, J lost 7 bases, and 8 bases lay in between. Germline V gene sequence: CDR1 SNHLY, CDR2 FYNNEI. CDR3 sequence (DNA): TGTGCCAGCAGTGTCTCGGGGGAGCAGTACTTC. It yields the protein CASSVSGEQYF.

The chain combines TRBV4-3 with TRBJ2-1, with 7 bases aligning to TRBD1. The CDR3 has 18 amino acids. The V gene end was trimmed by 2 bases and the J gene end by 1 base; junction bases not matched to a gene: 11. Germline CDR1 LGHNA, CDR2 YSLEER. The CDR3: CASSQFSDRVVSYNEQFF. CDR3 DNA: TGCGCCAGCAGCCAATTCTCTGACAGGGTTGTGTCCTACAATGAGCAGTTCTTC.

This clonotype has a handful of counts. The CDR3 coding sequence is TGCAGTGCTCTGAGGGGGGGAGCCGAAGAGACCCAGTACTTC. Its protein is CSALRGGAEETQYF. The chain recombines TRBV20-1 with TRBJ2-5, with D perhaps TRBD2 (7 bases). The CDR3 is 14 amino acids. V was pared by 5 bases and J by 3 bases, with 16 bases between. Per germline, CDR1 DFQATT and CDR2 SNEGSKA (reference sequence).

This CDR3 is CASSFGTGGREKLFF. As DNA, the CDR3 is TGCGCCAGCAGCTTCGGAACAGGGGGTAGGGAAAAACTGTTTTTT. V and J are TRBV5-1 and TRBJ1-4, with 8 bases fitting TRBD1. After removal of 2 bases from V and 8 bases from J, the junction contained 8 bases not matched to a gene. Per the germline V gene, CDR1 is SGHRS and CDR2 is YFSETQ. CDR3 length: 15 residues. The full variable domain, in which reference TRBV5-1 and TRBJ1-4 provide the parts outside the CDR3, is KAGVTQTPRYLIKTRGQQVTLSCSPISGHRSVSWYQQTPGQGLQFLFEYFSETQRNKGNFPGRFSGRQFSNSRSEMNVSTLELGDSALYLCASSFGTGGREKLFFGSGTQLSVL.

The V and J genes are TRBV7-2 and TRBJ1-2; maybe TRBD1 (6 bases). Germline V gene sequence: CDR1 SGHTA, CDR2 FQGNSA. This CDR3 spans 14 amino acids. V was pared by 7 bases and J by 8 bases, with 20 bases between. Written as DNA, the CDR3 is TGTGCCAGCACTCTGAAGGGGGGAGCTCAGGGCTACACCTTC. Translation gives CASTLKGGAQGYTF.

This clonotype was recorded a few times. This chain uses TRBV12-3 or TRBV12-4 with TRBJ2-1, with no clear D. This CDR3 is built from 15 residues. Trimming removed 4 bases at V and 3 bases at J, with 13 bases between. The chain's CDR3 is CASSSPPLVYNEQFF. The CDR3 region has the DNA TGTGCCAGCAGTTCACCTCCGTTGGTCTACAATGAGCAGTTCTTC.

V is TRBV28 and J is TRBJ2-3; D ambiguous. This CDR3 comprises 15 residues. Germline CDR1 MDHEN, CDR2 SYDVKM. Trimming left V 4 bases short and J 2 bases short, with 13 bases between. This CDR3 reads CASSSIAGATDTQYF. As DNA, the CDR3 is TGTGCCAGCAGTTCGATAGCTGGAGCCACAGATACGCAGTATTTT.

The chain carries TRBV9 and TRBJ2-3; no reliable D call. V lost 1 base and J 6 bases, leaving 9 bases between the germline ends. CDR1 is SGDLS, CDR2 YYNGEE, per germline. This CDR3 is 13 amino acids long. As DNA, the CDR3 is TGTGCCAGCAGCGTATCCGGGTCCGATACGCAGTATTTT. This encodes CASSVSGSDTQYF.

V usage is TRBV20-1 and J usage is TRBJ2-1, with D perhaps matching TRBD2 (6 bases). The CDR3 has 13 amino acids. From germline, CDR1 is DFQATT and CDR2 SNEGSKA (reference sequence). The germline V and J ends were trimmed by 6 bases and 8 bases, with 17 bases remaining between them. CDR3 sequence (DNA): TGCAGTGCCGAGCGGGCGGACAACGATGAGCAGTTCTTC. Translating it yields CSAERADNDEQFF.

The V call is TRBV15, the J call TRBJ2-5, with 10 bases matching TRBD2. This CDR3 is built from 17 residues. With V trimmed by 1 base and J by 3 bases, 8 bases remained unmatched. Germline V gene sequence: CDR1 LNHNV, CDR2 YYDKDF (reference sequence). The CDR3 reads CATSRAGASGSKETQYF. CDR3 coding DNA: TGTGCCACCAGCAGAGCGGGAGCTAGCGGGAGCAAAGAGACCCAGTACTTC.

This clonotype was observed a handful of times. The genes are TRBV20-1 and TRBJ2-3, with 8 bases that match TRBD2. V dropped 0 bases and J dropped 5; count of bases not matched to a gene: 4. The CDR3 length is 14 residues. Germline V gene sequence: CDR1 DFQATT, CDR2 SNEGSKA (reference sequence). The CDR3 sequence is CSAREAGAVDTQYF. The CDR3 DNA reads TGCAGTGCTAGAGAAGCGGGAGCGGTAGATACGCAGTATTTT.

The rearrangement uses TRBV28 and TRBJ1-2, with D possibly being TRBD1 (6 bases). The CDR3 has 12 residues. Germline V gene lookup returns CDR1 MDHEN and CDR2 SYDVKM. The V gene lost 5 bases and the J gene lost 8 bases, with 12 bases spanning the gap. CDR3 in amino acids: CASSPTGLGYTF. For the CDR3, the DNA is TGTGCCAGCAGTCCAACAGGGTTGGGCTACACCTTC.

Only a few counts were recorded for this clonotype. This chain connects TRBV18 to TRBJ2-7; TRBD2 agrees at 10 bases. CDR1 is KGHSH and CDR2 is LQKENI in the germline V gene. The CDR3 is 15 amino acids. V shed 0 bases, J shed 10 bases, and the junction held 9 bases outside the gene matches. The CDR3 coding sequence is TGTGCCAGCTCACCACCGGGTCCTAGCGGGGGACCACAGTACTTC. Translated: CASSPPGPSGGPQYF.